The sequence of this TCR beta chain was determined in a study of OX40 agonist ivuxolimab in advanced cancers. This table comes from immunoSEQ multiplex PCR, and its TCRdb copy is limited to in-frame clones, with some not included. The table lists about 83,000 clones, about 81% of them singletons, with under 8% in the top ten. The CDR3 runs to 15 residues. Trimming removed 5 bases from V and 2 bases from J; junction bases left unmatched: 4. From germline, CDR1 is LNHDA and CDR2 SQIVND (reference sequence). The TCR was taken from an adult with an advanced solid tumor such as melanoma, head and neck, liver or kidney cancer. V and J are TRBV19 and TRBJ2-7; 12 nucleotides line up with TRBD2. This specimen was CD4+ or CD8+ T cells sorted from blood, taken in a trial of the OX40 agonist ivuxolimab. The CDR3 coding sequence is TGTGCCAGTAGTGGCGGACTAGCGGGGACCTACGAGCAGTACTTC. Translation: CASSGGLAGTYEQYF.